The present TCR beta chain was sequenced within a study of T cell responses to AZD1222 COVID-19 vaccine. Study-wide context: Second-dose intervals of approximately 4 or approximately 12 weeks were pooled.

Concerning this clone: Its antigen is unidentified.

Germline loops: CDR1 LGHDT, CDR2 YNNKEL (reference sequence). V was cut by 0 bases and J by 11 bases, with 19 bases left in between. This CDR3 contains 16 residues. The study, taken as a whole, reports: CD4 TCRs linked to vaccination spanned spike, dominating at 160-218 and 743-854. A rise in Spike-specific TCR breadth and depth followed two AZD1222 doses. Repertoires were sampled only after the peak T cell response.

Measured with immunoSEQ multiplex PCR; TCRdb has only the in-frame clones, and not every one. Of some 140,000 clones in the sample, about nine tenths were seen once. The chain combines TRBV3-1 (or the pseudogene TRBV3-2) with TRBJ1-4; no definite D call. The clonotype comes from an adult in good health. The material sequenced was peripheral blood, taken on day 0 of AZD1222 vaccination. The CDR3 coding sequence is TGTGCCAGCAGCCAAGATTGTGGACCCCGTCGCGGGAAACTGTTTTTT. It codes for CASSQDCGPRRGKLFF.